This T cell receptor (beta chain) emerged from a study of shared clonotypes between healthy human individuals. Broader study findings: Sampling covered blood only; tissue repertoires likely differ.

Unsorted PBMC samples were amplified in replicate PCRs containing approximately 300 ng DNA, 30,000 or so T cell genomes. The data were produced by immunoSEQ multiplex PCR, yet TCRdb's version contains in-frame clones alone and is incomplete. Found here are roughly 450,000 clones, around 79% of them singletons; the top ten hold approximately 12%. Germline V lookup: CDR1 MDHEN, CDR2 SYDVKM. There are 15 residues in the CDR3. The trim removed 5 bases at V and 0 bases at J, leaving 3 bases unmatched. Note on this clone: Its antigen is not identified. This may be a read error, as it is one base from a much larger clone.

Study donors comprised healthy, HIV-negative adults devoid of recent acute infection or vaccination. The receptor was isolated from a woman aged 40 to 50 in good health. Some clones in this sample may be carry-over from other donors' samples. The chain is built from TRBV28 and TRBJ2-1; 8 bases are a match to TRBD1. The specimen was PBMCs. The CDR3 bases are TGTGCCAGCAGTCCAGACAGGGGCTCCTACAATGAGCAGTTCTTC. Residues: CASSPDRGSYNEQFF.